This record looks at one T cell receptor beta chain sequence and its context. The antigen is undetermined. The CDR3 is 14 amino acids. Germline V gene lookup returns CDR1 LGHNT and CDR2 FRNRAP. Trimming at V came to 6 bases and at J to 4 bases, leaving 7 bases not matched to a gene. The method was immunoSEQ multiplex PCR; TCRdb's version includes in-frame clones alone and lacks a portion of them. The sample contains several hundred clones, 85% to 95% of which appear only once. Over chemoradiotherapy, repertoires were sampled more than once. The data were obtained in a study of chemoradiotherapy in HPV16-positive cancers. Study background: Functional T-cell assays on two HPV16-positive patients' cells defined candidate HPV-specific clones and common TCR motifs.

Overall study findings and caveats: Only two HPV16-positive patients supplied the functional HPV-specificity definition. Candidate HPV-specific clones and E7-related TCR motifs grew in tumor during treatment.

The chain recombines TRBV12-5 with TRBJ1-2; 8 bases line up with TRBD1. The sample was tumor tissue, taken from a patient who underwent chemoradiotherapy. The sequence was collected from a human donor with HPV-associated anogenital cancer. This CDR3 reads CASGRYQGAYGYTF. CDR3 bases: TGTGCTAGTGGCCGTTACCAGGGGGCCTATGGCTACACCTTC. Based on the CDR3 plus reference TRBV12-5 and TRBJ1-2, the full variable domain is DARVTQTPRHKVTEMGQEVTMRCQPILGHNTVFWYRQTMMQGLELLAYFRNRAPLDDSGMPKDRFSAEMPDATLATLKIQPSEPRDSAVYFCASGRYQGAYGYTFGSGTRLTVV.